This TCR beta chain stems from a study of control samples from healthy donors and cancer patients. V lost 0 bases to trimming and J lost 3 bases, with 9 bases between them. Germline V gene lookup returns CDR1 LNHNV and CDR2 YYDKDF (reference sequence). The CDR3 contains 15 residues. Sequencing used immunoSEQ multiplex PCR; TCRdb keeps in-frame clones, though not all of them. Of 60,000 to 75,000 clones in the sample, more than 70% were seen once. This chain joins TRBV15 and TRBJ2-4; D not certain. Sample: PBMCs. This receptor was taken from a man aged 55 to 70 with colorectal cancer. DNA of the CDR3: TGTGCCACCAGCAGAGATCAGACAATCAAAAACATTCAGTACTTC. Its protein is CATSRDQTIKNIQYF.